Sequencing of this T cell receptor (beta chain) was carried out in a study of T cell repertoires in cytomegalovirus infection. Study in general: It was the public TCR beta signatures that indicated both CMV infection and matching HLA type. Findings and caveats of the study: Dominant in the ex vivo response were TCR beta clonotypes restricted by HLA-C and specific for CMV.

This clonotype has only a few counts. The antigen remains unidentified. Germline lookup yields CDR1 SNHLY and CDR2 FYNNEI. This CDR3 has 15 residues. The V end lost 1 base, the J end lost 2 bases, and 9 bases lay between the germline ends. From the reads, TCRdb called clonotypes with MiXCR, one entry per CDR3 protein. The profile shows roughly 180,000 distinct CDR3 sequences, roughly 27% of them singletons. Sequenced: PBMCs. The sequence was obtained from a human donor in good health (CMV status not recorded). Some clones in this sample may be carry-over from other donors' samples. The V call is TRBV2, the J call TRBJ1-3; D remains ambiguous. The CDR3 DNA follows: TGTGCCAGCAGTGAAGGGCTGGCAGCTGGAAACACCATATATTTT. Its translation is CASSEGLAAGNTIYF.